The next 17 T cell receptor beta chains were all read from a single sample in a study of type 1 and type 2 diabetes patients (dated by TCRdb to the mid-2010s). Data came from an Illumina MiSeq. Genomic DNA from sorted T cell subsets served as template for TCRbeta CDR3 amplification. The TCRbeta CDR3 region was amplified by multiplex PCR with 30 forward and 13 reverse primers. TCRdb applied fastp at Q25 and MiXCR to the public reads, then kept only in-frame beta chains. A single entry per CDR3 protein holds the most common genes and DNA from its merged rows. The sample yields approximately 260,000 distinct CDR3 sequences; 45% to 60% were counted once. The ten most abundant clones make up approximately 14% of the sample. The source material was peripheral blood mononuclear cells (PBMCs). The origin of the receptors is a man between 18 and 35 years old with type 2 diabetes.

This clonotype was picked up many times. The chain employs TRBV7-3 and TRBJ1-1; TRBD1 might be the D (5 bases). Trimming pared 4 bases from V and 1 base from J, leaving 7 bases between. Germline CDR1 and CDR2: SGHTA and FQGTGA. The length of the CDR3 is 13 residues. CDR3 protein: CASSWGQNTEAFF. In DNA, the CDR3 is TGTGCCAGCAGCTGGGGCCAGAACACTGAAGCTTTCTTT.

In this sample, this clonotype turned up a few times. Here the CDR3 reads CASSLGDRGNSPLHF. CDR3 DNA: TGTGCCAGCAGCTTAGGGGACAGGGGTAATTCACCCCTCCACTTT. The chain is built from TRBV7-8 and TRBJ1-6; the match to TRBD1 covers 10 bases. CDR1 is SGHVS, CDR2 FQNEAQ, per germline. The J segment lost 6 bases and the V segment lost 1 base, leaving 0 bases of the junction unmatched. The CDR3 totals 15 residues.

This clonotype was detected once. The CDR3 DNA reads TGTGCCAGCAGTTCCCTAGGACAGATCGAATCCTACGAGCAGTACTTC. Amino acids: CASSSLGQIESYEQYF. This chain uses TRBV6-5 with TRBJ2-7, with TRBD1 as a possible D gene (6 bases). Trimming removed 4 bases from V and 1 base from J, with 17 bases in between. The CDR3 is 16 amino acids. CDR1 MNHEY and CDR2 SVGAGI come from the germline V gene.

CDR3 sequence (DNA): TGTGCCAGCAGCGAACTGAAGAACACTGAAGCTTTCTTT. Protein sequence: CASSELKNTEAFF. The chain has TRBV2 and TRBJ1-1; D is unresolved. Germline V gene lookup returns CDR1 SNHLY and CDR2 FYNNEI. The CDR3 has 13 residues. The ends were cut back, 6 bases at V and 1 base at J, with 9 bases in the middle.

The J gene is TRBJ2-5, the V gene TRBV29-1; 11 bases are shared with TRBD2. The germline CDR1 and CDR2 sequences are SQVTM and ANQGSEA. The CDR3 consists of 15 residues. Germline trimming cut 3 bases from V and 4 bases from J; bases unmatched to any gene: 7. The CDR3: CSVEGSGGAGETQYF. CDR3 nucleotides: TGCAGCGTTGAGGGTAGCGGGGGGGCCGGAGAGACCCAGTACTTC. Variable domain in full (rest from reference TRBV29-1 and TRBJ2-5): SAVISQKPSRDICQRGTSLTIQCQVDSQVTMMFWYRQQPGQSLTLIATANQGSEATYESGFVIDKFPISRPNLTFSTLTVSNMSPEDSSIYLCSVEGSGGAGETQYFGPGTRLLVL.

This clonotype was counted between two and nine times. V and J are TRBV24-1 and TRBJ2-2; TRBD1 aligns across 8 bases. The CDR3 spans 13 residues. CDR1 and CDR2 from the germline V gene are KGHDR and SFDVKD. V lost 5 bases to trimming and J lost 6 bases; unmatched junction nucleotides: 1. CDR3 protein: CATSVRGPGELFF. The CDR3 DNA reads as TGTGCCACCAGTGTCAGGGGGCCCGGGGAGCTGTTTTTT.

The chain combines TRBV20-1 with TRBJ2-2, with a weak D call TRBD2 (6 bases). Trimming removed 0 bases at V and 7 bases at J, with 12 bases between. CDR1 is DFQATT and CDR2 is SNEGSKA in the germline V gene (reference sequence). This CDR3 comprises 14 residues. CDR3 in amino acids: CSARDSQGGGELFF. The CDR3 DNA follows: TGCAGTGCTAGAGATTCCCAGGGAGGCGGGGAGCTGTTTTTT.

This chain connects TRBV6-6 to TRBJ2-7; 8 bases are shared with TRBD1. CDR3 length equals 13 residues. V lost 7 bases and J lost 4; bases outside the gene matches: 6. Germline CDR1 is MNHNY and CDR2 is SVGAGI (reference sequence). The CDR3 nucleotides are TGTGCCAGCATCTTAGACAGGGGTTACGAGCAGTACTTC. This sequence encodes CASILDRGYEQYF.

This clonotype turned up a few times. V gene TRBV20-1 combines with J gene TRBJ1-1, with TRBD1 as a possible D gene (5 bases). The CDR3 spans 12 residues. Germline V lookup: CDR1 DFQATT, CDR2 SNEGSKA (reference sequence). V was trimmed by 5 bases and J by 3 bases, leaving 10 bases between them. The CDR3 region is CSAPPGDTEAFF. In nucleotides, the CDR3 is TGCAGTGCTCCCCCGGGGGACACTGAAGCTTTCTTT.

The chain uses TRBV4-1 and TRBJ2-5; D uncertain. This CDR3 region has 14 residues. The V end lost 4 bases, the J end lost 7 bases, and 16 bases lay between the germline ends. The germline V gene has CDR1 MGHRA and CDR2 YSYEKL. The CDR3 here is CASSPRTAPGTQYF. CDR3 in DNA: TGCGCCAGCAGCCCCAGGACGGCTCCCGGGACCCAGTACTTC.

In its sample, this clonotype was seen a few times. The CDR3 nucleotides are TGTGCCAGCAGACTCAGGGGGCTTTACTACGAGCAGTACTTC. Its translation: CASRLRGLYYEQYF. The chain links TRBV27 to TRBJ2-7; TRBD1 aligns across 8 bases. The CDR3 spans 14 residues. V gave up 6 bases and J gave up 3 bases; unmatched junction bases: 7. Germline V gene lookup returns CDR1 MNHEY and CDR2 SMNVEV (reference sequence).

This clonotype was counted a few times. The genes are TRBV7-8 and TRBJ2-7, with D unclear. Germline V gives CDR1 SGHVS, CDR2 FQNEAQ. Between the trimmed V and J ends, which lost 4 bases and 3 bases, there was a span of 10 bases. The CDR3 spans 13 residues. The CDR3 sequence: CASSYQVSYEQYF. For the CDR3, the DNA is TGTGCCAGCAGCTACCAGGTCAGCTACGAGCAGTACTTC.

The chain is built from TRBV14 and TRBJ1-2, with D unclear. Germline V CDR1 and CDR2: SGHDN, FVKESK. The CDR3 contains 12 residues. V gave up 1 base and J gave up 7 bases, with 7 bases separating them. In DNA, the CDR3 is TGTGCCAGCAGCCAAGGAAGTTCTGGCTACACCTTC. Protein product: CASSQGSSGYTF.

In DNA, the CDR3 is TGTGCCAGCTCTCGGGGGGGTGGCTACTACGAGCAGTACTTC. Protein sequence: CASSRGGGYYEQYF. The chain recombines TRBV12-3 or TRBV12-4 with TRBJ2-7; TRBD2 aligns across 8 bases. With V trimmed by 8 bases and J by 3 bases, 9 bases remained unmatched. There are 14 residues in the CDR3.

This clonotype came up a few times. The chain employs TRBV10-3 and TRBJ2-3; weak D call: TRBD2 (6 bases). This CDR3 is built from 14 residues. In germline, CDR1 is ENHRY, CDR2 SYGVKD. Trimming took off 3 bases at V and 6 bases at J, with 13 bases between the two ends. CDR3 in amino acids: CAISDLGSTDTQYF. The CDR3 nucleotides are TGTGCCATCAGTGATCTCGGGAGTACTGATACGCAGTATTTT.

The genes are TRBV20-1 and TRBJ2-1; weak D call: TRBD2 (6 bases). Germline values: CDR1 DFQATT, CDR2 SNEGSKA (reference sequence). Between the trimmed V and J ends, which lost 1 base and 6 bases, there was a span of 13 bases. CDR3 length: 14 amino acids. Here the CDR3 DNA reads TGCAGTGCTAGAGTTGGGACTCGTAGCAATGAGCAGTTCTTC. It codes for CSARVGTRSNEQFF.

The genes are TRBV7-8 and TRBJ1-1, with D unresolved. The CDR3 runs to 14 residues. V lost 2 bases, J lost 4 bases, and 11 bases lay in between. In germline, CDR1 is SGHVS, CDR2 FQNEAQ. CDR3 protein: CASSLTSGGTEAFF. The CDR3 nucleotides are TGTGCCAGCAGCTTAACATCGGGAGGCACTGAAGCTTTCTTT.